These 21 T cell receptor beta chains were all obtained from the same sample, sequenced in a study of T cell changes during pregnancy in multiple sclerosis. Using immunoSEQ multiplex PCR, the repertoire was profiled, and TCRdb retains in-frame clones only, with some absent. The sample has about 22,000 clones, more than 75% seen once. Sequencing used CD8+ T cells from peripheral blood mononuclear cells, obtained before pregnancy. All receptors derive from a female donor with multiple sclerosis, enrolled in a pregnancy study.

This clone has more than one count but fewer than ten. The V and J genes are TRBV6-5 and TRBJ2-2; D possibly corresponds to TRBD2 (5 bases). The CDR3 extends over 16 amino acids. V lost 0 bases and J 0 bases, leaving 8 bases between the germline ends. Germline V lookup: CDR1 MNHEY, CDR2 SVGAGI. The DNA of the CDR3 is TGTGCCAGCAGTTACTCGATGGGAGCGAACACCGGGGAGCTGTTTTTT. Translating gives CASSYSMGANTGELFF.

The rearrangement joins TRBV27 to TRBJ2-1, with a weak D call TRBD2 (7 bases). CDR1 is MNHEY, CDR2 SMNVEV, per germline (reference sequence). The CDR3 runs to 15 residues. V was cut by 6 bases and J by 7 bases, with 19 bases left in between. The CDR3 nucleotides read TGTGCCAGCAGCCCCTCCGGGGGGCTTCGGAATGAGCAGTTCTTC. Its protein is CASSPSGGLRNEQFF.

The chain couples TRBV18 to TRBJ2-2; possible D gene TRBD1, 6 bases. The V and J ends lost 3 bases and 5 bases respectively, with 16 bases between them. The CDR3 totals 16 residues. The germline gives CDR1 KGHSH, CDR2 LQKENI. This CDR3 is CASSPLDRLLTGELFF. The CDR3, as DNA: TGTGCCAGCTCACCCCTCGACAGGCTTTTGACCGGGGAGCTGTTTTTT. The full variable domain, in which reference TRBV18 and TRBJ2-2 provide the parts outside the CDR3, is NAGVMQNPRHLVRRRGQEARLRCSPMKGHSHVYWYRQLPEEGLKFMVYLQKENIIDESGMPKERFSAEFPKEGPSILRIQQVVRGDSAAYFCASSPLDRLLTGELFFGEGSRLTVL.

The V and J genes are TRBV4-3 and TRBJ2-2, with D maybe TRBD1 (5 bases). This CDR3 spans 14 amino acids. The V gene lost 2 bases and the J gene lost 5 bases, with 9 bases spanning the gap. Germline V gene sequence: CDR1 LGHNA, CDR2 YSLEER. The DNA for the CDR3 is TGCGCCAGCAGCCAACAGGGTGGTACCGGGGAGCTGTTTTTT. Amino acid sequence: CASSQQGGTGELFF.

The gene calls are TRBV9 and TRBJ1-1, with D perhaps TRBD1 (6 bases). The CDR3 is 15 amino acids. Germline loops: CDR1 SGDLS, CDR2 YYNGEE. The ends were cut back, 0 bases at V and 1 base at J, with 10 bases in the middle. Here the CDR3 reads CASSVGQGTNTEAFF. The CDR3 DNA sequence: TGTGCCAGCAGCGTAGGCCAGGGGACGAACACTGAAGCTTTCTTT.

This sequence joins TRBV5-1 and TRBJ2-1; tentative D call: TRBD2 (6 bases). The ends were cut back, 0 bases at V and 3 bases at J, with 13 bases in the middle. Germline V lookup: CDR1 SGHRS, CDR2 YFSETQ. The CDR3 extends over 16 amino acids. The CDR3 DNA sequence: TGCGCCAGCAGCTTGGGGAGCGGGCTTTTCTACAATGAGCAGTTCTTC. It is translated as CASSLGSGLFYNEQFF.

The rearrangement uses TRBV21-1 and TRBJ2-5; no check of the table's D call, TRBD1, against the DNA was made. TRBV21-1 is marked as a pseudogene. The CDR3 consists of 16 residues. This CDR3 is CASSKVRGSRRETQYF. For the CDR3, the DNA is TGTGCCAGCAGCAAAGTTAGGGGCTCAAGGCGGGAGACCCAGTACTTC.

The chain is built from TRBV12-5 and TRBJ1-1, with D unclear. Trimming left V 3 bases short and J 6 bases short, with 5 bases between. The CDR3 is made up of 11 amino acids. CDR1 LGHNT and CDR2 FRNRAP come from the germline V gene. The CDR3 protein is CASGFPSEAFF. As DNA, the CDR3 is TGTGCTAGTGGTTTCCCTTCTGAAGCTTTCTTT.

The gene calls are TRBV4-3 and TRBJ2-7; 12 nucleotides align to TRBD1. Unmatched junction bases numbered 9, after V lost 2 bases and J lost 7 bases. This CDR3 is built from 16 residues. Germline V gene sequence: CDR1 LGHNA, CDR2 YSLEER. CDR3 loop: CASSQTPGQGAGEQYF. The CDR3 coding sequence is TGCGCCAGCAGCCAAACCCCGGGACAGGGGGCCGGGGAGCAGTACTTC.

About this clone itself: The limits of the CDR3 on the DNA are not certain, so only TCRdb's listed CDR3 is given. The CDR3 protein is CATYYGCREITDTQYF. The chain links TRBV5-1 to TRBJ2-3; the D call of TRBD1 is as the table states it, not checked on the DNA. A total of 16 residues make up the CDR3, ends included. CDR1 and CDR2 (germline): SGHRS, YFSETQ.

This rearrangement joins TRBV10-2 to TRBJ2-7; D perhaps matches TRBD1 (7 bases). CDR1 and CDR2 (germline): WSHSY, SAAADI. Trimming removed 6 bases at V and 4 bases at J, with 16 bases between. This CDR3 spans 14 amino acids. The CDR3 protein is CASSNDREVYEQYF. The CDR3 bases are TGCGCCAGCAGCAATGACAGGGAGGTTTACGAGCAGTACTTC.

This chain joins TRBV2 and TRBJ1-1, with 8 bases fitting TRBD1. Germline values: CDR1 SNHLY, CDR2 FYNNEI. V shed 4 bases and J 0 bases; nucleotides not matched to a gene: 4. The CDR3 has 15 residues. The CDR3, as DNA: TGTGCCAGCAGTGGGCAGGGGGCCATGAACACTGAAGCTTTCTTT. Protein: CASSGQGAMNTEAFF.

Details on this clone: Other DNA sequences in this specimen translate into the identical CDR3. The chain employs TRBV9 and TRBJ2-1; 8 bases align to TRBD2. The ends lost 0 bases at V and 4 bases at J; junction bases unmatched: 3. Germline V CDR1 and CDR2: SGDLS, YYNGEE. This CDR3 spans 15 amino acids. The CDR3 protein is CASSVGAGVYNEQFF. The CDR3 DNA reads as TGTGCCAGCAGCGTAGGAGCGGGAGTATACAATGAGCAGTTCTTC.

The chain is built from TRBV2 and TRBJ2-7; D is uncertain. V was shortened by 0 bases and J by 6 bases, with 3 bases between the two germline ends. In germline, CDR1 is SNHLY, CDR2 FYNNEI. This CDR3 contains 11 residues. The CDR3 spells CASSEAFEQYF. The CDR3 nucleotides are TGTGCCAGCAGTGAAGCCTTCGAGCAGTACTTC.

This rearrangement joins TRBV10-3 to TRBJ2-1, with D perhaps matching TRBD2 (5 bases). Germline assignment: CDR1 ENHRY and CDR2 SYGVKD. V gave up 10 bases and J gave up 2 bases, with 6 bases separating them. This CDR3 region has 11 residues. The CDR3 loop reads CATGTYNEQFF. CDR3 coding DNA: TGTGCCACCGGGACCTACAATGAGCAGTTCTTC.

V and J are TRBV6-5 and TRBJ2-1; unclear D gene. From germline, CDR1 is MNHEY and CDR2 SVGAGI. The CDR3 contains 16 residues. V was shortened by 1 base and J by 3 bases, with 13 bases between the two germline ends. The CDR3 nucleotides read TGTGCCAGCAGTTACTATTCCGCAGTCCGCTACAATGAGCAGTTCTTC. This encodes CASSYYSAVRYNEQFF.

V gene TRBV5-4 combines with J gene TRBJ2-5; 11 bases line up with TRBD2. V dropped 0 bases and J dropped 5; count of bases not matched to a gene: 6. Per germline, CDR1 SGHNT and CDR2 YYREEE (reference sequence). The CDR3 has 16 amino acids. CDR3 protein: CASSLARTSGLETQYF. The CDR3 DNA follows: TGTGCCAGCAGCTTGGCTAGGACTAGCGGGTTGGAGACCCAGTACTTC.

The chain links TRBV18 to TRBJ2-7; 10 nucleotides match TRBD1. The CDR3 is 14 residues long. Germline-derived CDR1 and CDR2 are KGHSH and LQKENI. With V trimmed by 8 bases and J by 3 bases, 7 bases remained unmatched. The DNA for the CDR3 is TGTGCCAGCACAAACGGACAGGGGGGCTACGAGCAGTACTTC. As protein: CASTNGQGGYEQYF.

The chain employs TRBV15 and TRBJ1-5, with D maybe TRBD1 (5 bases). CDR3 size: 14 residues. Trimming removed 0 bases at V and 7 bases at J, with 10 bases between. Per the germline V gene, CDR1 is LNHNV and CDR2 is YYDKDF (reference sequence). This CDR3 reads CATSRDREGQPQHF. CDR3 nucleotides: TGTGCCACCAGCAGAGACAGGGAAGGGCAGCCCCAGCATTTT.

CDR3 sequence: CSVEEGTGGNQPQHF. The CDR3 DNA reads TGCAGCGTTGAAGAGGGGACAGGGGGCAATCAGCCCCAGCATTTT. The chain combines TRBV29-1 with TRBJ1-5; 10 bases are shared with TRBD1. Germline CDR1 and CDR2: SQVTM and ANQGSEA. The CDR3 sequence is 15 residues long. J was trimmed by 2 bases and V by 0 bases; bases with no gene match: 1. The entire variable domain, with the rest obtained from reference TRBV29-1 and TRBJ1-5, is as follows: SAVISQKPSRDICQRGTSLTIQCQVDSQVTMMFWYRQQPGQSLTLIATANQGSEATYESGFVIDKFPISRPNLTFSTLTVSNMSPEDSSIYLCSVEEGTGGNQPQHFGDGTRLSIL.

V usage is TRBV5-1 and J usage is TRBJ2-1, with TRBD2 matching 8 bases. V was clipped by 10 bases and J by 9 bases; unmatched bases: 15. Germline V lookup: CDR1 SGHRS, CDR2 YFSETQ. The CDR3 covers 14 residues. The CDR3 is CASGRAGAPFEQFF. CDR3 sequence (DNA): TGCGCCTCCGGGCGAGCGGGGGCCCCATTTGAGCAGTTCTTC.